This T cell receptor (beta chain) comes out of a study of blood T cell repertoires in COVID-19. Profiled with immunoSEQ multiplex PCR; TCRdb holds only in-frame clones, not every one. This table holds over 85,000 clones, about four fifths found once. The J segment lost 2 bases and the V segment lost 4 bases, leaving 8 bases of the junction unmatched. Germline CDR1 and CDR2: SGHRS and YFSETQ. The CDR3 runs 15 residues. The source is a man aged 70-80 years with acute or convalescent COVID-19. The chain links TRBV5-1 to TRBJ2-7; 8 bases match TRBD2. Sequencing was performed on peripheral blood. CDR3 region: CASSPGLAVPYEQYF. For the CDR3, the DNA is TGCGCCAGCAGCCCCGGACTAGCAGTACCCTACGAGCAGTACTTC.